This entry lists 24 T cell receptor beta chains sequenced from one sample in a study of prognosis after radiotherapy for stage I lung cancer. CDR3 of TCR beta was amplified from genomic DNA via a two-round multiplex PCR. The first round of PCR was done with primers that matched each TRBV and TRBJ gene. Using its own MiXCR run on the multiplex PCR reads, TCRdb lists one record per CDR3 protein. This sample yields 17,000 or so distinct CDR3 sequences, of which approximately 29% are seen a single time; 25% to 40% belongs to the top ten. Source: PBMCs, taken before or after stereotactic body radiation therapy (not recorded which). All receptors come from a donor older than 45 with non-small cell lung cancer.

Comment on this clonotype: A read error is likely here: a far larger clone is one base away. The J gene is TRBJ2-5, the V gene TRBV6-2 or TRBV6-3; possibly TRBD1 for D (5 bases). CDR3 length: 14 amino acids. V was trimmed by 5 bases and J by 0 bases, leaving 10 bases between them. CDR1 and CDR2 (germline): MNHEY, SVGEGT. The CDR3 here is CASSKAGNQETQYF. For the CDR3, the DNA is TGTGCCAGCAGTAAAGCAGGGAACCAAGAGACCCAGTACTTC.

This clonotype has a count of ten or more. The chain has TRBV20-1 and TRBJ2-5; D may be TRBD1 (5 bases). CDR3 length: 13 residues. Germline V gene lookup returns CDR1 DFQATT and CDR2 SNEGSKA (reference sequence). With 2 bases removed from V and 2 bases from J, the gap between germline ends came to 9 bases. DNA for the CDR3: TGCAGTGCTAGACGTCGGACACAAGAGACCCAGTACTTC. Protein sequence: CSARRRTQETQYF.

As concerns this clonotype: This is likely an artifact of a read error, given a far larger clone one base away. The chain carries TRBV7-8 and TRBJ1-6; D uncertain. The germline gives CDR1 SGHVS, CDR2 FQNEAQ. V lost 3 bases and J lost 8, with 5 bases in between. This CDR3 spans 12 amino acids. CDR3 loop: CASSFQYSPLHF. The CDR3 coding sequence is TGTGCCAGCAGCTTTCAGTATTCACCCCTCCACTTT.

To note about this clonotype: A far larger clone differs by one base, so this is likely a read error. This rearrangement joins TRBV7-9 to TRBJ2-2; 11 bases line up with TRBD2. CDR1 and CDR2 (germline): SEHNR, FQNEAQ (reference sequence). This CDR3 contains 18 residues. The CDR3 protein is CASSSTSGRVRNTGVLFF. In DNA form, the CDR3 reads TGTGCCAGCAGCTCCACTAGCGGGAGAGTCCGGAACACCGGGGTGCTGTTTTTT.

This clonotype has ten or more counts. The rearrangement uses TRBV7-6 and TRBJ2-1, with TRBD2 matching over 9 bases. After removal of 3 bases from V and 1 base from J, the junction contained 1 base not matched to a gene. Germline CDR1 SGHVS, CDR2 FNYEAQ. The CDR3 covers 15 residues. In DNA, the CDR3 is TGTGCCAGCAGCTTTAGCGGGAGTTCCTACAATGAGCAGTTCTTC. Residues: CASSFSGSSYNEQFF.

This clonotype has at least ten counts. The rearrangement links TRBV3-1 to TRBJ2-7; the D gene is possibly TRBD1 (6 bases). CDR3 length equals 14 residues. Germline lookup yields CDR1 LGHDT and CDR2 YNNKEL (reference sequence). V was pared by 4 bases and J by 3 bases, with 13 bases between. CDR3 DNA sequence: TGTGCCAGCAGCCGTACCAGGGGCGGCTACGAGCAGTACTTC. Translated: CASSRTRGGYEQYF.

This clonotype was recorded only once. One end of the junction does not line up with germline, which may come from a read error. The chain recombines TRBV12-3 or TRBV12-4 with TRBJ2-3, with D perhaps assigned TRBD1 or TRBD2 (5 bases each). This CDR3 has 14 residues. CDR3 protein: CASGGKHSIDTHYF. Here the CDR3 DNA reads TGTGCCAGCGGGGGAAAACATAGCATAGATACGCATTATTTT.

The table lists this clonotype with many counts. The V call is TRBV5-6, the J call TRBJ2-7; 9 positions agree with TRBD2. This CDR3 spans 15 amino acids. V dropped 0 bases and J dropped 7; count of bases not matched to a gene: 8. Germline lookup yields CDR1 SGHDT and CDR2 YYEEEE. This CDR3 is CASSLGTSVYYEQYF. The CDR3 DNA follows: TGTGCCAGCAGCTTGGGGACTAGCGTGTACTATGAGCAGTACTTC.

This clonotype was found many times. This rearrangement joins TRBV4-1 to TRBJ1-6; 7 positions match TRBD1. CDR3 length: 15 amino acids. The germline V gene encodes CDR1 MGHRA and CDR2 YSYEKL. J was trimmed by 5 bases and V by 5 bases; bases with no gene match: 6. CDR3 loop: CASSKSGTDNSPLHF. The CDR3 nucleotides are TGCGCCAGCAGCAAATCCGGGACAGATAATTCACCCCTCCACTTT.

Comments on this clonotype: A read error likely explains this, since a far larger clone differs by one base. CDR3 loop: CASSLLEIQPQHF. CDR3 in DNA: TGTGCCAGCAGCTTACTTGAGATTCAGCCCCAGCATTTT. The rearrangement uses TRBV7-9 and TRBJ1-5; no clear D gene. Trimming took off 2 bases at V and 6 bases at J, with 8 bases between the two ends. Germline V lookup: CDR1 SEHNR, CDR2 FQNEAQ (reference sequence). This CDR3 comprises 13 residues. Looking up the rest from reference TRBV7-9 and TRBJ1-5 gives the full variable domain: DTGVSQNPRHKITKRGQNVTFRCDPISEHNRLYWYRQTLGQGPEFLTYFQNEAQLEKSRLLSDRFSAERPKGSFSTLEIQRTEQGDSAMYLCASSLLEIQPQHFGDGTRLSIL.

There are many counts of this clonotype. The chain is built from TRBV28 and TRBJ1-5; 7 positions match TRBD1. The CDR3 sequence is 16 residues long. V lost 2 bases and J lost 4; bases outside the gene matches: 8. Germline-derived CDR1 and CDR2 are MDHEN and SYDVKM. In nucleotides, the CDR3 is TGTGCCAGCAGTTTAGGAAAGGGGGCCCGGAATCAGCCCCAGCATTTT. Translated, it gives CASSLGKGARNQPQHF.

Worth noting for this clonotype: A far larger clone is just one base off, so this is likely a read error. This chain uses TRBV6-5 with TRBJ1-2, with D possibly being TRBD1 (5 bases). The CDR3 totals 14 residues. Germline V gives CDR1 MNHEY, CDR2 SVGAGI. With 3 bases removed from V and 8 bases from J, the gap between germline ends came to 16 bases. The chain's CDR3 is CASSYTTDSRGYTF. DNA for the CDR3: TGTGCCAGCAGTTATACGACAGATTCGAGGGGCTACACCTTC.

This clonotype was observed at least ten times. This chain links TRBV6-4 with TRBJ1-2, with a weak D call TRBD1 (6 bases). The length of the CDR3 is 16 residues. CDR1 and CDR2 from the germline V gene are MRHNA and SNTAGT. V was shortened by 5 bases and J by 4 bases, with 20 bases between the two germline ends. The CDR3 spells CASSYLPRQALYGYTF. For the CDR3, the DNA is TGTGCCAGCAGTTACTTACCCCGACAGGCCCTCTATGGCTACACCTTC.

The CDR3: CASSLGASGRTPNNEQFF. CDR3 DNA sequence: TGTGCCAGCAGCTTAGGTGCTAGCGGGAGGACCCCCAACAATGAGCAGTTCTTC. The chain combines TRBV11-1 with TRBJ2-1; 11 bases are shared with TRBD2. Per the germline V gene, CDR1 is SGHAT and CDR2 is FQDESV (reference sequence). Trimming cost V 1 base and J 5 bases; bases outside gene matches: 10. The CDR3 has 18 residues. The whole variable domain, remainder taken from reference TRBV11-1 and TRBJ2-1, is EAEVAQSPRYKITEKSQAVAFWCDPISGHATLYWYRQILGQGPELLVQFQDESVVDDSQLPKDRFSAERLKGVDSTLKIQPAELGDSAMYLCASSLGASGRTPNNEQFFGPGTRLTVL.

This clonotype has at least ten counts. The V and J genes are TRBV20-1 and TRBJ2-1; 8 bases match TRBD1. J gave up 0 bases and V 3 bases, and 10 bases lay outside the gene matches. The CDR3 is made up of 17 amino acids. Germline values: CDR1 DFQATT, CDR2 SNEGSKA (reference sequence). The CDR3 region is CSARTTGDPSSYNEQFF. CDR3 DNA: TGCAGTGCTAGGACGACAGGGGACCCCAGCTCCTACAATGAGCAGTTCTTC.

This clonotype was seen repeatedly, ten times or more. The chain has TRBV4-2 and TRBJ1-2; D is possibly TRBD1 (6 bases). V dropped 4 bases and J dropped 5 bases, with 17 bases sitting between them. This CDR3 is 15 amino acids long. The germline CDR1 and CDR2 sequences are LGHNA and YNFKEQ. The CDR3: CASSPGQKKPYGYTF. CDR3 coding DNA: TGTGCCAGCAGCCCCGGACAGAAAAAACCTTATGGCTACACCTTC.

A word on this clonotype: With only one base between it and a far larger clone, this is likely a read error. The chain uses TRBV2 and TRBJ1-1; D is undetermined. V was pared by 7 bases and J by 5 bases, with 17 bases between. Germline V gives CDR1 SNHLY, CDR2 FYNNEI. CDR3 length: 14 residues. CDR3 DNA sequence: TGTGCCAGCATCCCGCGGGGAGGTTTGACTGAAGCTTTCTTT. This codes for CASIPRGGLTEAFF.

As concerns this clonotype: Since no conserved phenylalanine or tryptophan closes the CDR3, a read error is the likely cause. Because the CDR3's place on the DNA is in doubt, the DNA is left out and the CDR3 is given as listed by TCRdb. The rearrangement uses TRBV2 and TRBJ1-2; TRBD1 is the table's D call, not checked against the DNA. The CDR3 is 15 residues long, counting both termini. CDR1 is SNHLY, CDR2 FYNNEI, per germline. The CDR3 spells CASSLTLARGLGHTS.

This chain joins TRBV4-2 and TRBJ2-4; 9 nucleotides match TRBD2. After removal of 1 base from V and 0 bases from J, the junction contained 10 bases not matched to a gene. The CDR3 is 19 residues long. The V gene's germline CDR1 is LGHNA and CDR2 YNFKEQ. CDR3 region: CASSQGGALAGLAKNIQYF. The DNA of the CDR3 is TGTGCCAGCAGCCAAGGTGGGGCACTAGCGGGCCTAGCCAAAAACATTCAGTACTTC.

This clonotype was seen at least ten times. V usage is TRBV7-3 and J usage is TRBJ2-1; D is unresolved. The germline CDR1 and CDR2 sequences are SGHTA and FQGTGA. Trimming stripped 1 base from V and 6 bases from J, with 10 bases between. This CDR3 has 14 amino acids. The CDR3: CASSLIGSGNEQFF. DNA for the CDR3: TGTGCCAGCAGCTTAATTGGATCCGGCAATGAGCAGTTCTTC.

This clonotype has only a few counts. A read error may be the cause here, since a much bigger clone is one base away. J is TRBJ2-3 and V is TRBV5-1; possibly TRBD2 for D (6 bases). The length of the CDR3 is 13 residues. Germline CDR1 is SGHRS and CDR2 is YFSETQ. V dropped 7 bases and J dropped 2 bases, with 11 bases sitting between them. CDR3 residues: CASVGGDTDTQYF. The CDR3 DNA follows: TGCGCCAGCGTGGGGGGAGACACAGATACGCAGTATTTT.

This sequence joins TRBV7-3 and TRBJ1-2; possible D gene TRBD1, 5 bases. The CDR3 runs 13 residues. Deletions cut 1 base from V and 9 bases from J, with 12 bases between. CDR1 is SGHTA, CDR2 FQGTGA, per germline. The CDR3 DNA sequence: TGTGCCAGCAGCTTAAGCGGTGGGGCTTGCTACACCTTC. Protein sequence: CASSLSGGACYTF.

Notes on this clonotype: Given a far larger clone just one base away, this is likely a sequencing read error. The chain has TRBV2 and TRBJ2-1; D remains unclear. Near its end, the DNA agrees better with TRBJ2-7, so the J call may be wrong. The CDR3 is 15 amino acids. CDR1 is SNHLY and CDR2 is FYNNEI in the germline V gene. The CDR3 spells CASRDLVKGPYEQYF. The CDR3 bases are TGTGCCAGCAGGGACCTGGTTAAGGGTCCCTACGAGCAGTACTTC.

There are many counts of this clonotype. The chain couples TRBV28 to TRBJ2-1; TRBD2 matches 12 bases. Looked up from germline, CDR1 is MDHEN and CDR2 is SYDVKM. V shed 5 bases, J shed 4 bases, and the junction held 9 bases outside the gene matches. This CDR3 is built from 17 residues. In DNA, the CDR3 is TGTGCCAGCAGTCCAACCCGGCTAGCGGGGGGGTACAATGAGCAGTTCTTC. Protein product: CASSPTRLAGGYNEQFF.